These 21 T cell receptor beta chains were all obtained from the same sample, sequenced in a study of cytomegalovirus exposure and HLA in healthy donors. With 60 Vbeta and 13 Jbeta primers, the PCR was carried out. Assay: immunoSEQ multiplex PCR; the TCRdb copy retains only in-frame clones and omits some. Here the sample spans 100,000 to 150,000 clones, about 68% being singletons. Sequenced sample: PBMCs. The receptors stem from a man in his forties in good health and CMV-seropositive.

Only a few counts were recorded for this clone. The rearrangement uses TRBV25-1 and TRBJ2-7; 10 bases align to TRBD2. Germline V gives CDR1 MGHDK, CDR2 SYGVNS. CDR3 length: 15 amino acids. The trim removed 1 base at V and 2 bases at J, leaving 2 bases unmatched. The CDR3 is CASSEFTSGAYEQYF. CDR3 DNA: TGTGCCAGCAGTGAATTTACTAGCGGGGCCTACGAGCAGTACTTC.

The chain recombines TRBV5-4 with TRBJ2-5, with 9 nucleotides matching TRBD2. The CDR3 extends over 15 amino acids. CDR1 and CDR2 from the germline V gene are SGHNT and YYREEE (reference sequence). V trimming: 8 bases; J trimming: 2 bases; junction bases outside the gene matches: 10. In DNA, the CDR3 is TGTGCCAGTCATCTGACTAGCGGAGCACAAGAGACCCAGTACTTC. Encoded protein: CASHLTSGAQETQYF.

This chain uses TRBV5-4 with TRBJ2-7, with 7 positions matching TRBD2. Germline CDR1 and CDR2: SGHNT and YYREEE (reference sequence). The CDR3 extends over 14 amino acids. V lost 6 bases and J lost 5; bases outside the gene matches: 11. The CDR3 region has the DNA TGTGCCAGCACCGATGCGGGAGCGGTCAACGAGCAGTACTTC. It codes for CASTDAGAVNEQYF.

On this clone: Other DNA sequences from this sample encode an identical CDR3 as well. V and J are TRBV9 and TRBJ1-5, with D possibly being TRBD1 (6 bases). This CDR3 contains 14 residues. CDR1 and CDR2 from the germline V gene are SGDLS and YYNGEE. Trimming cost V 2 bases and J 0 bases, with 6 bases left between them. DNA for the CDR3: TGTGCCAGCAGCGTGGACAGTAGCAATCAGCCCCAGCATTTT. It specifies CASSVDSSNQPQHF.

The DNA of the CDR3 is TGTGCCAGCAGGTTAGCACAGGGAAACTACAATGAGCAGTTCTTC. Its translation: CASRLAQGNYNEQFF. V gene TRBV27 combines with J gene TRBJ2-1; a weak D match, TRBD1 (6 bases). Trimming took 6 bases from V and 3 from J, leaving 15 bases between them. The CDR3 has 15 amino acids. CDR1 and CDR2 from the germline V gene are MNHEY and SMNVEV (reference sequence).

The chain links TRBV30 to TRBJ1-6, with TRBD1 matching over 9 bases. V was clipped by 1 base and J by 7 bases; unmatched bases: 5. This CDR3 has 15 amino acids. The V gene's germline CDR1 is GTSNPN and CDR2 SVGIG (reference sequence). For the CDR3, the DNA is TGTGCCTGGAGTGAGCGACAGGGGGACAATTCACCCCTCCACTTT. Residues: CAWSERQGDNSPLHF.

The genes are TRBV29-1 and TRBJ2-5, with a possible D match to TRBD1 (6 bases). The CDR3 is 15 residues long. Germline CDR1 and CDR2: SQVTM and ANQGSEA. V was clipped by 4 bases and J by 4 bases, with 19 bases between them. The CDR3 DNA sequence: TGCAGCGTTGTAGGGGTCAGGGGAGTAAGAGAGACCCAGTACTTC. Protein: CSVVGVRGVRETQYF.

J is TRBJ2-1 and V is TRBV21-1; TRBD1 reflects the table's D call only, with no check against the DNA. TRBV21-1 is an annotated pseudogene. This CDR3 comprises 16 residues. The CDR3 bases are TGTGCCAGCAGCGTCCCCTCGGGACAGGGGAACGATGAGCAGTTCTTC. It specifies CASSVPSGQGNDEQFF.

The V and J genes are TRBV29-1 and TRBJ2-7, with TRBD2 matching 13 bases. This CDR3 contains 13 residues. Germline trimming cut 6 bases from V and 2 bases from J; bases unmatched to any gene: 1. Germline CDR1 is SQVTM and CDR2 is ANQGSEA. CDR3 nucleotides: TGCAGCGTACTAGCGGGGGGGCCCTACGAGCAGTACTTC. It codes for CSVLAGGPYEQYF.

This clone was observed a few times. The chain joins TRBV4-2 to TRBJ2-5, with a possible D match to TRBD2 (5 bases). The CDR3 totals 16 residues. Between the trimmed V and J ends, which lost 1 base and 0 bases, there was a span of 12 bases. Germline assignment: CDR1 LGHNA and CDR2 YNFKEQ. The CDR3 DNA reads TGTGCCAGCAGCCAAGTATTGAGGGCCAACCAAGAGACCCAGTACTTC. The encoded protein is CASSQVLRANQETQYF.

Written as DNA, the CDR3 is TGCGCCAGCAGCCAAGAGGGTACCGGGATCATCATGTACGAGCAGTACTTC. This encodes CASSQEGTGIIMYEQYF. The rearrangement uses TRBV4-1 and TRBJ2-7, with a weak D call TRBD2 (5 bases). The V gene lost 0 bases and the J gene lost 4 bases, with 19 bases spanning the gap. CDR1 is MGHRA, CDR2 YSYEKL, per germline. This CDR3 contains 17 residues.

This clone was counted only a few times. The chain couples TRBV4-2 to TRBJ2-3, with 7 bases lining up with TRBD1. Trimming removed 3 bases from V and 2 bases from J; junction bases left unmatched: 2. The CDR3 runs to 14 residues. Germline-derived CDR1 and CDR2 are LGHNA and YNFKEQ. CDR3 bases: TGTGCCAGCAGCCAGGGGACAGACACAGATACGCAGTATTTT. It translates to CASSQGTDTDTQYF.

This sequence joins TRBV28 and TRBJ2-5; D possibly corresponds to TRBD2 (7 bases). V was clipped by 3 bases and J by 7 bases, with 15 bases between them. The CDR3 extends over 14 amino acids. Germline V gene sequence: CDR1 MDHEN, CDR2 SYDVKM. The CDR3 DNA reads as TGTGCCAGCAGTTTTAGTGGGAGGGGGTTGACCCAGTACTTC. Translation gives CASSFSGRGLTQYF.

The chain links TRBV5-1 to TRBJ2-5; 9 nucleotides align to TRBD1. This CDR3 spans 14 amino acids. The trim removed 3 bases at V and 10 bases at J, leaving 10 bases unmatched. Germline V gives CDR1 SGHRS, CDR2 YFSETQ. The CDR3 region is CASSWGDRDIVQYF. The CDR3 DNA sequence: TGCGCCAGCAGCTGGGGGGACAGGGACATAGTCCAGTACTTC.

The chain has TRBV10-3 and TRBJ2-1; 9 bases align to TRBD1. The CDR3 sequence is 14 residues long. V trimming: 7 bases; J trimming: 8 bases; junction bases outside the gene matches: 9. Germline lookup yields CDR1 ENHRY and CDR2 SYGVKD. CDR3 DNA: TGTGCCATCAACCAACAGGGGGCGTCTTATGAGCAGTTCTTC. This encodes CAINQQGASYEQFF.

The count of this clone is one. One junction end disagrees with the germline gene, perhaps due to a read error. The chain combines TRBV5-4 with TRBJ1-1; 9 nucleotides line up with TRBD1. The CDR3 runs to 16 residues. CDR1 SGHNT and CDR2 YYREEE come from the germline V gene (reference sequence). The CDR3, as DNA: TGTGCCAGCAGCTTAGAACAGGGGGCTCTAAACAGTGAAGCTTTCTTT. Translating it yields CASSLEQGALNSEAFF.

The J gene is TRBJ2-5, the V gene TRBV5-1, with no clear D. V lost 2 bases to trimming and J lost 4 bases, with 6 bases between them. The germline gives CDR1 SGHRS, CDR2 YFSETQ. The CDR3 sequence is 12 residues long. The CDR3 reads CASSLKAETQYF. The CDR3 DNA reads TGCGCCAGCAGCTTAAAAGCAGAGACCCAGTACTTC. The variable domain in full, with the rest retrieved from reference TRBV5-1 and TRBJ2-5, is KAGVTQTPRYLIKTRGQQVTLSCSPISGHRSVSWYQQTPGQGLQFLFEYFSETQRNKGNFPGRFSGRQFSNSRSEMNVSTLELGDSALYLCASSLKAETQYFGPGTRLLVL.

The CDR3 sequence is CASSGSHSQETQYF. The CDR3 DNA reads as TGTGCCAGTAGCGGGAGCCACAGCCAGGAGACCCAGTACTTC. The rearrangement links TRBV19 to TRBJ2-5, with D possibly matching TRBD2 (6 bases). The CDR3 extends over 14 amino acids. The V and J ends lost 6 bases and 5 bases respectively, with 16 bases between them. CDR1 is LNHDA and CDR2 is SQIVND in the germline V gene (reference sequence).

The chain links TRBV30 to TRBJ1-5, with D maybe TRBD1 (6 bases). Trimming pared 5 bases from V and 0 bases from J, leaving 11 bases between. The CDR3 runs to 14 residues. The germline V gene encodes CDR1 GTSNPN and CDR2 SVGIG (reference sequence). CDR3 DNA sequence: TGTGCCTGGCAGACAGGACCTAGCAATCAGCCCCAGCATTTT. Amino acids: CAWQTGPSNQPQHF.

This clone was seen more than once but under ten times. This chain uses TRBV19 with TRBJ2-7; perhaps TRBD1 as D (5 bases). The ends were cut back, 3 bases at V and 1 base at J, with 13 bases in the middle. This CDR3 has 15 residues. CDR1 and CDR2 (germline): LNHDA, SQIVND (reference sequence). CDR3 region: CASSMLHRSSYEQYF. The CDR3 nucleotides read TGTGCCAGTAGTATGCTTCACAGGAGTTCCTACGAGCAGTACTTC.

The CDR3 coding sequence is TGTGCCAGCAGTTTATCAGGGGAAATGAATGGCTACACCTTC. This translates into CASSLSGEMNGYTF. V and J are TRBV27 and TRBJ1-2, with D perhaps matching TRBD1 (5 bases). The germline CDR1 and CDR2 sequences are MNHEY and SMNVEV (reference sequence). Trimming cost V 0 bases and J 6 bases, with 11 bases left between them. This CDR3 has 14 residues.